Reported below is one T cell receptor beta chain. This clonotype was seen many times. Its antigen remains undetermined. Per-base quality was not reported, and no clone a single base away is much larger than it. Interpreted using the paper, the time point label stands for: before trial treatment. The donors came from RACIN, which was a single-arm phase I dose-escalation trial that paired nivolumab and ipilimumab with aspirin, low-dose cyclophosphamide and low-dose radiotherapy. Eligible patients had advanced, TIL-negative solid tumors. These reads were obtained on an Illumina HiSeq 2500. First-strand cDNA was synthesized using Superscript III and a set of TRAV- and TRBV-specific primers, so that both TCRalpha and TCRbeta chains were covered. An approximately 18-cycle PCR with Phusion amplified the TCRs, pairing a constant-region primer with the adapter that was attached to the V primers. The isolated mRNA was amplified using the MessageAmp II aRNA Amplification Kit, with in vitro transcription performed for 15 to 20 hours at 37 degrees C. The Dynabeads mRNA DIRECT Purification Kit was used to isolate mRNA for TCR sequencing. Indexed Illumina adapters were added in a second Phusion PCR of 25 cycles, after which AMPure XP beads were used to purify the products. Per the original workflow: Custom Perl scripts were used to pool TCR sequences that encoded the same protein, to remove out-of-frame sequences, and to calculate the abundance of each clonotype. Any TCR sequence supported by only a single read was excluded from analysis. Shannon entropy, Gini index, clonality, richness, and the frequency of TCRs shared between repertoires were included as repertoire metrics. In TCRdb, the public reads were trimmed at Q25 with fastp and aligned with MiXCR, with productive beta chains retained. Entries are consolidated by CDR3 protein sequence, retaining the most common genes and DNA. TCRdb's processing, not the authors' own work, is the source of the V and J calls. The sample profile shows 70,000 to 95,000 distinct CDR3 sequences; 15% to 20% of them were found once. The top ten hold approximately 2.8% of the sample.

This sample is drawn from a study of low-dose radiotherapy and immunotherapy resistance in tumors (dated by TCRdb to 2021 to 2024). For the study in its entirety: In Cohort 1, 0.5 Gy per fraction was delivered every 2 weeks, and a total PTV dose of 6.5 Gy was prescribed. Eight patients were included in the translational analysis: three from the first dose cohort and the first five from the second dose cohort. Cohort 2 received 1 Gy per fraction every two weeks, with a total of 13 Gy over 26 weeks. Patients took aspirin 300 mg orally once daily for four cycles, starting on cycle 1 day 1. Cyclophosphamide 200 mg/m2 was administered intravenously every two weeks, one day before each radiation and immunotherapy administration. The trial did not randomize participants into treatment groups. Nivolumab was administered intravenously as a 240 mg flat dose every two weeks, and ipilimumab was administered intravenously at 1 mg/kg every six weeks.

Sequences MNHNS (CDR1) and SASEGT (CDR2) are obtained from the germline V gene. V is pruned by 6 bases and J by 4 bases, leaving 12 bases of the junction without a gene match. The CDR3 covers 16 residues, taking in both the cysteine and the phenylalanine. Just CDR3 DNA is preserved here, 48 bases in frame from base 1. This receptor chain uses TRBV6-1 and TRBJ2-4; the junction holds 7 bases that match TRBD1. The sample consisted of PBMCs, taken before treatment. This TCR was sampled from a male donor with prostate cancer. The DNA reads TGTGCCAGCAGCGTCTCCGGGACAGAGTTTAAAAACATTCAGTACTTC. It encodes CASSVSGTEFKNIQYF.